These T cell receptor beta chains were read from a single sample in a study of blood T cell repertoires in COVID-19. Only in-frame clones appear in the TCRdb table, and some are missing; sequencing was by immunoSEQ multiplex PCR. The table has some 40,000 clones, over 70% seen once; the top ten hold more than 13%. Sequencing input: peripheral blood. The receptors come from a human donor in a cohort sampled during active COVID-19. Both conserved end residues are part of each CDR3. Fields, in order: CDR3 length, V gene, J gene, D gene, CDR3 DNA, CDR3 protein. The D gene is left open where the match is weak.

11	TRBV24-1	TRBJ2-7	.	TGTGCCACCAGTGACCATCACGAGCAGTACTTC	CATSDHHEQYF
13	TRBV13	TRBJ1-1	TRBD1	TGTGCCAGCAGCCTAGACAGGGTTTCTGAAGCTTTCTTT	CASSLDRVSEAFF
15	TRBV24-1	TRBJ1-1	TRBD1	TGTGCCACCAGTGACTCCAGGACAGGCGGCACTGAAGCTTTCTTT	CATSDSRTGGTEAFF
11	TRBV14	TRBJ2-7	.	TGTGCCAGCAGCCAAGTCCGGGTGCAGTACTTC	CASSQVRVQYF
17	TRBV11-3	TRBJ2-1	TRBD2	TGTGCCAGCAGCTTCTCGGGACTAGCGGGAGGGCGGGATGAGCAGTTCTTC	CASSFSGLAGGRDEQFF
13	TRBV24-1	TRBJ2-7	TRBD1	TGTGCCACAGCCGGGACAGGGAGAGACGAGCAGTACTTC	CATAGTGRDEQYF
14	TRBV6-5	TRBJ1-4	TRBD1	TGTGCCAGCACCAGGACAGGGGAAGGTGAAAAACTGTTTTTT	CASTRTGEGEKLFF
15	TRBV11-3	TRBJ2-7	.	TGTGCCAGCAGCTTTCAAGCGGGTGGACCCGGCGGGCAGTACTTC	CASSFQAGGPGGQYF
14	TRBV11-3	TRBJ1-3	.	TGTGCCAGCAGCTTTAACAGGGCTGGAAACACCATATATTTT	CASSFNRAGNTIYF
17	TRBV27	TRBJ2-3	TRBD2	TGTGCCAGCGGCCCTTTAAGGACTAGCGAAGGGACAGATACGCAGTATTTT	CASGPLRTSEGTDTQYF
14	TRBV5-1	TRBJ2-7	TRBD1	TGCGCCAGCAGCCTCGGGACAGGGGTCCACGAGCAGTACTTC	CASSLGTGVHEQYF
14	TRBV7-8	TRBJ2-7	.	TGTGCCAGCAGCCCATCAAGGGGCTCCTACGAGCAGTACTTC	CASSPSRGSYEQYF
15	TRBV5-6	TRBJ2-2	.	TGTGCCAGCAGCTTGTGGGGCGCGGGGACCGGGGAGCTGTTTTTT	CASSLWGAGTGELFF
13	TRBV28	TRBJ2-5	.	TGTGCCAGCAGTTGGCTAGGAAGAGAGACCCAGTACTTC	CASSWLGRETQYF
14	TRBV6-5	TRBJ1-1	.	TGTGCCAGCAATTACCCCGGGGAGAACACTGAAGCTTTCTTT	CASNYPGENTEAFF
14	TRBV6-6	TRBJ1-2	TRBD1	TGTGCCAGCACGGGACAGGGGCTTAACTATGGCTACACCTTC	CASTGQGLNYGYTF
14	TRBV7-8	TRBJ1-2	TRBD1	TGTGCCAGCAGCAGGGACAGGGGAATGGATGGCTACACCTTC	CASSRDRGMDGYTF